The 14 T cell receptor beta chains below all came from one sample that was sequenced in a study of neurological immune-mediated disorders (dated by TCRdb to between 2018 and 2020). Library method: 5' RACE. TCRdb lists the instrument as Illumina HiSeq 2500. In TCRdb, the public reads were trimmed at Q25 with fastp and aligned with MiXCR, with productive beta chains retained. Entries are consolidated by CDR3 protein sequence, retaining the most common genes and DNA. The sample table records 30,000 to 45,000 distinct CDR3 sequences; around a tenth of these occur just once. The leading ten clones occupy 3.9% of the sample. Sequenced material: CD4+ T cells from blood. The receptors here all came from a woman aged 25 to 45 with HTLV-1-associated myelopathy (HAM/TSP).

The sample holds many counts of this clonotype. The V call is TRBV18, the J call TRBJ1-4; no reliable D call. This CDR3 contains 12 residues. With 3 bases removed from V and 8 bases from J, the gap between germline ends came to 7 bases. From germline, CDR1 is KGHSH and CDR2 LQKENI. The CDR3 region has the DNA TGTGCCAGCTCACCTTCGGACGAAAAACTGTTTTTT. Its translation is CASSPSDEKLFF.

This clonotype was detected ten times or more. V gene TRBV5-6 combines with J gene TRBJ2-1, with 8 bases identical to TRBD2. Unmatched junction bases numbered 8, after V lost 4 bases and J lost 5 bases. CDR1 SGHDT and CDR2 YYEEEE come from the germline V gene. The CDR3 loop spans 15 amino acids. CDR3 coding DNA: TGTGCCAGCAGCGTGGGACTAGTAGCCCACAATGAGCAGTTCTTC. It translates to CASSVGLVAHNEQFF. Together with reference TRBV5-6 and TRBJ2-1, the CDR3 gives the full variable domain: DAGVTQSPTHLIKTRGQQVTLRCSPKSGHDTVSWYQQALGQGPQFIFQYYEEEERQRGNFPDRFSGHQFPNYSSELNVNALLLGDSALYLCASSVGLVAHNEQFFGPGTRLTVL.

This clonotype occurred many times. J is TRBJ2-1 and V is TRBV12-3 or TRBV12-4; D is undetermined. The CDR3 covers 14 residues. V lost 3 bases and J 0 bases, leaving 6 bases between the germline ends. The CDR3 bases are TGTGCCAGCAGTTTGATGAGCTCCTACAATGAGCAGTTCTTC. Protein sequence: CASSLMSSYNEQFF.

This clonotype has a single count. This rearrangement joins TRBV4-2 to TRBJ2-4; D is ambiguous. Germline lookup yields CDR1 LGHNA and CDR2 YNFKEQ. The CDR3 totals 16 residues. The germline V and J ends were trimmed by 1 base and 0 bases, with 10 bases remaining between them. The CDR3 DNA follows: TGTGCCAGCAGCCAAGGACGGATACAAGCCAAAAACATTCAGTACTTC. This codes for CASSQGRIQAKNIQYF.

This clonotype was detected many times. The chain employs TRBV5-1 and TRBJ2-7; D not resolved. The CDR3 loop spans 12 amino acids. Trimming took off 0 bases at V and 5 bases at J, with 6 bases between the two ends. Germline loops: CDR1 SGHRS, CDR2 YFSETQ. CDR3 amino acids: CASSLEGNEQYF. The CDR3 coding sequence is TGCGCCAGCAGCTTGGAAGGGAACGAGCAGTACTTC.

This chain joins TRBV20-1 and TRBJ2-1; perhaps TRBD1 as D (5 bases). This CDR3 has 15 residues. Trimming shortened V by 5 bases and J by 0 bases, and 14 bases separated the two germline ends. CDR1 and CDR2 (germline): DFQATT, SNEGSKA (reference sequence). The CDR3 DNA follows: TGCAGTGCTGGAAAGGGGCCGAGCTCCTACAATGAGCAGTTCTTC. Translation: CSAGKGPSSYNEQFF.

Many counts were recorded for this clonotype. This sequence joins TRBV5-1 and TRBJ2-1; the match to TRBD2 covers 13 bases. V shed 0 bases and J 8 bases; nucleotides not matched to a gene: 8. Germline-derived CDR1 and CDR2 are SGHRS and YFSETQ. CDR3 length: 17 amino acids. The CDR3 sequence is CASSLGPGTSGNHEQFF. CDR3 bases: TGCGCCAGCAGCTTGGGCCCCGGGACTAGCGGGAACCATGAGCAGTTCTTC. Variable domain in full (rest from reference TRBV5-1 and TRBJ2-1): KAGVTQTPRYLIKTRGQQVTLSCSPISGHRSVSWYQQTPGQGLQFLFEYFSETQRNKGNFPGRFSGRQFSNSRSEMNVSTLELGDSALYLCASSLGPGTSGNHEQFFGPGTRLTVL.

At least ten counts were recorded for this clonotype. The chain has TRBV5-6 and TRBJ2-2; D gene ambiguous. This CDR3 has 15 amino acids. V gave up 4 bases and J gave up 5 bases, with 15 bases separating them. Germline assignment: CDR1 SGHDT and CDR2 YYEEEE. The CDR3 nucleotides read TGTGCCAGCAGCGTATTAAGGGTCGGAACCGGGGAGCTGTTTTTT. Amino acids: CASSVLRVGTGELFF. The complete variable domain, with remaining parts taken from reference TRBV5-6 and TRBJ2-2, reads DAGVTQSPTHLIKTRGQQVTLRCSPKSGHDTVSWYQQALGQGPQFIFQYYEEEERQRGNFPDRFSGHQFPNYSSELNVNALLLGDSALYLCASSVLRVGTGELFFGEGSRLTVL.

In this sample, this clonotype turned up many times. The V and J genes are TRBV10-3 and TRBJ2-4; 7 nucleotides line up with TRBD1. Germline lookup yields CDR1 ENHRY and CDR2 SYGVKD. This CDR3 comprises 18 residues. J lost 0 bases, V lost 0 bases, and 8 bases had no gene match. The CDR3 reads CAISESQGQNLAKNIQYF. The CDR3 DNA reads TGTGCCATCAGTGAGTCGCAGGGACAGAATCTAGCCAAAAACATTCAGTACTTC.

This clonotype has ten or more counts. The genes are TRBV5-1 and TRBJ2-7, with D perhaps TRBD1 (7 bases). Trimming shortened V by 4 bases and J by 0 bases, and 11 bases separated the two germline ends. CDR3 size: 14 residues. Germline V lookup: CDR1 SGHRS, CDR2 YFSETQ. The CDR3 here is CASSQGGISYEQYF. CDR3 DNA: TGCGCCAGCAGCCAGGGGGGTATCTCCTACGAGCAGTACTTC.

This clonotype showed up many times. V gene TRBV4-2 combines with J gene TRBJ2-3; 8 bases agree with TRBD2. CDR3 size: 17 residues. Losses at the gene ends were 0 bases for V and 5 bases for J; bases not matched to a gene: 10. Germline loops: CDR1 LGHNA, CDR2 YNFKEQ. The CDR3 region is CASSQDIGAGGQDTQYF. The CDR3 DNA sequence: TGTGCCAGCAGCCAAGATATTGGGGCGGGGGGACAAGATACGCAGTATTTT.

At least ten counts were recorded for this clonotype. The chain joins TRBV19 to TRBJ2-1; D is unclear. The germline gives CDR1 LNHDA, CDR2 SQIVND (reference sequence). The CDR3 consists of 15 residues. Between the trimmed V and J ends, which lost 3 bases and 6 bases, there was a span of 15 bases. Here the CDR3 reads CASSIDRQLLNEQFF. The CDR3 nucleotides read TGTGCCAGTAGTATTGATCGGCAGCTTCTCAATGAGCAGTTCTTC.

The chain has TRBV20-1 and TRBJ1-1; D possibly corresponds to TRBD1 (6 bases). V dropped 5 bases and J dropped 5 bases, with 12 bases sitting between them. The CDR3 runs 12 residues. Per the germline V gene, CDR1 is DFQATT and CDR2 is SNEGSKA (reference sequence). The CDR3 DNA reads TGCAGTGCTTTACAGGGTAGAACTGAAGCTTTCTTT. Its translation: CSALQGRTEAFF.

This clonotype was picked up many times. The genes are TRBV20-1 and TRBJ1-5, with D possibly being TRBD1 (5 bases). Trimming took off 3 bases at V and 4 bases at J, with 10 bases between the two ends. The CDR3 is 13 residues long. CDR1 and CDR2 (germline): DFQATT, SNEGSKA (reference sequence). Here the CDR3 DNA reads TGCAGTGCTAGGATCTCAGGGAATCAGCCCCAGCATTTT. As protein: CSARISGNQPQHF.